What follows are 10 T cell receptor beta chains derived from one specimen sequenced in a study of identical twins (dated by TCRdb to 2016 to 2017). Receptor libraries were prepared by 5' RACE. The sequencing machine was an Illumina HiSeq 2000. TCRdb reran the public reads through fastp at Q25 and MiXCR, keeping productive beta chains. Under each unique CDR3 protein, matching rows form one entry showing the most common genes and DNA. For this sample there are under 900,000 distinct CDR3 sequences; more than 9% appear just once. 1.5% to 2% of the sample goes to the ten largest clones. The data also belong to a second study, concerning yellow fever vaccine responses in identical twins.

Material for sequencing was PBMCs. The receptor source for this set is a young woman in good health.

This clonotype came up a few times. This chain uses TRBV20-1 with TRBJ1-1; possible D gene TRBD1, 6 bases. Germline CDR1 DFQATT, CDR2 SNEGSKA (reference sequence). Trimming shortened V by 0 bases and J by 8 bases, and 13 bases separated the two germline ends. The CDR3 consists of 13 residues. In DNA form, the CDR3 reads TGCAGTGCTAGAGATCAATTTACAGGGGAAGCTTTCTTT. Protein product: CSARDQFTGEAFF.

The chain recombines TRBV6-1 with TRBJ1-2; D uncertain. The CDR3 covers 17 residues. The V and J ends lost 2 bases and 4 bases respectively, with 20 bases between them. CDR1 MNHNS and CDR2 SASEGT come from the germline V gene. The CDR3 is CASSESLRGSLVYGYTF. In nucleotides, the CDR3 is TGTGCCAGCAGTGAAAGTTTGCGGGGTTCGCTAGTCTATGGCTACACCTTC.

This chain connects TRBV3-1 to TRBJ2-3; maybe TRBD2 (5 bases). Germline CDR1 and CDR2: LGHDT and YNNKEL (reference sequence). V was cut by 0 bases and J by 3 bases, with 10 bases left in between. CDR3 length equals 15 residues. CDR3 bases: TGTGCCAGCAGCCAAGAGGGAGAAGGGACAGATACGCAGTATTTT. It yields the protein CASSQEGEGTDTQYF.

As concerns this clonotype: A much larger clone sits a single nucleotide away, making a read error possible. V and J are TRBV3-1 and TRBJ2-5; 8 positions match TRBD2. Germline V gene data show CDR1 as LGHDT and CDR2 as YNNKEL (reference sequence). This CDR3 has 14 amino acids. CDR3 loop: CASSLRGGGETRYF. The CDR3 DNA sequence: TGTGCCAGCAGCCTACGGGGGGGTGGTGAGACCCGGTACTTC.

A few counts support this clonotype. This chain joins TRBV10-3 and TRBJ1-1, with D uncertain. The CDR3 has 15 amino acids. From germline, CDR1 is ENHRY and CDR2 SYGVKD. V dropped 3 bases and J dropped 1 base, with 12 bases sitting between them. The CDR3 is CAISDDARENTEAFF. The CDR3 DNA follows: TGTGCCATCAGTGATGACGCACGGGAGAACACTGAAGCTTTCTTT.

This clonotype was observed at least ten times. The chain links TRBV29-1 to TRBJ2-3, with TRBD1 matching 9 bases. Germline loops: CDR1 SQVTM, CDR2 ANQGSEA. The CDR3 has 14 residues. The trim removed 7 bases at V and 4 bases at J, leaving 9 bases unmatched. The CDR3 DNA follows: TGCAGCGGACGTCCCGGGACAGGGCCAGATACGCAGTATTTT. Its translation is CSGRPGTGPDTQYF.

This clonotype has just a few counts. The J gene is TRBJ1-1, the V gene TRBV4-1, with unresolved D. Germline loops: CDR1 MGHRA, CDR2 YSYEKL. CDR3 length: 16 amino acids. Trimming pared 4 bases from V and 1 base from J, leaving 16 bases between. The CDR3 loop reads CASSRPGAASNTEAFF. The CDR3 bases are TGCGCCAGCAGCCGTCCAGGAGCCGCCTCGAACACTGAAGCTTTCTTT.

This clonotype has only a few counts. The chain carries TRBV9 and TRBJ1-4; D gene unclear. Between the trimmed V and J ends, which lost 4 bases and 8 bases, there was a span of 15 bases. CDR1 and CDR2 (germline): SGDLS, YYNGEE. This CDR3 has 14 amino acids. CDR3 sequence: CASSFAGPGEKLFF. DNA of the CDR3: TGTGCCAGCAGCTTCGCGGGCCCGGGGGAAAAACTGTTTTTT.

This clonotype has more than one count but fewer than ten. This sequence joins TRBV7-8 and TRBJ2-1; the match to TRBD1 covers 9 bases. CDR3 size: 12 residues. V shed 5 bases and J 14 bases; nucleotides not matched to a gene: 7. The germline gives CDR1 SGHVS, CDR2 FQNEAQ. CDR3 amino acids: CASSLLQGAEFF. In DNA, the CDR3 is TGTGCCAGCAGCCTTTTACAGGGGGCCGAGTTCTTC.

The chain is built from TRBV5-1 and TRBJ1-2, with 9 bases aligning to TRBD1. Trimming cost V 4 bases and J 0 bases; bases outside gene matches: 4. The germline V gene encodes CDR1 SGHRS and CDR2 YFSETQ. CDR3 length: 15 residues. CDR3 protein: CASSRTGEPNYGYTF. Here the CDR3 DNA reads TGCGCCAGCAGCCGGACAGGGGAACCTAACTATGGCTACACCTTC.